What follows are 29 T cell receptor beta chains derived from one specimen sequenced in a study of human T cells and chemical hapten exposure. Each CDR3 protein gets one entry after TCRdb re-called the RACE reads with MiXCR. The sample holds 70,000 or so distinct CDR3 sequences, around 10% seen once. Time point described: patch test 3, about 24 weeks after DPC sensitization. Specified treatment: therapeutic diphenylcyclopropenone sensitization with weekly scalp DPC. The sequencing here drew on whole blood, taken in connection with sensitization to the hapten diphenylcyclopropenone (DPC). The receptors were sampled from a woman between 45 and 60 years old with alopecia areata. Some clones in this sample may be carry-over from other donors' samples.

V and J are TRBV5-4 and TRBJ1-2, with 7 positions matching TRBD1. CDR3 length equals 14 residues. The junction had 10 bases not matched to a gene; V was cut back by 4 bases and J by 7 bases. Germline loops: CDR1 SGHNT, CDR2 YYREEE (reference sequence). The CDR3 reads CASSTLTGEAGYTF. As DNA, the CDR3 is TGTGCCAGCAGCACCCTCACAGGGGAGGCTGGCTACACCTTC.

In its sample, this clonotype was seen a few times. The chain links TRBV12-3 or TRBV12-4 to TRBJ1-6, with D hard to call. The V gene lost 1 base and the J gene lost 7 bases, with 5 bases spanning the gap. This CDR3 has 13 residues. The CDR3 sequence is CASSLEVNSPLHF. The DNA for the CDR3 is TGTGCCAGCAGTTTAGAGGTGAATTCACCCCTCCACTTT.

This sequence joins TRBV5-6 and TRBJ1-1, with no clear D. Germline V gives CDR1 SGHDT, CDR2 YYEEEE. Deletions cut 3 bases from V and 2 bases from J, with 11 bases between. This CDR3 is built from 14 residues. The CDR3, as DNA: TGTGCCAGCAGCTCGTGGCGCCCTAACACTGAAGCTTTCTTT. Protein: CASSSWRPNTEAFF.

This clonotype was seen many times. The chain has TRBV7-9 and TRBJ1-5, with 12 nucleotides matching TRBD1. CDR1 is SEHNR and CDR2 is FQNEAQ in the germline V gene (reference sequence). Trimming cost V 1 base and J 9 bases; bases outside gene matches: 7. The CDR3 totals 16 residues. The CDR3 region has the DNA TGTGCCAGCAGCTTAGGGGACAGGGGGCCGTTCTGGCCCCAGCATTTT. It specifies CASSLGDRGPFWPQHF. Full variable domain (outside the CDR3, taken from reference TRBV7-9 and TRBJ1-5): DTGVSQNPRHKITKRGQNVTFRCDPISEHNRLYWYRQTLGQGPEFLTYFQNEAQLEKSRLLSDRFSAERPKGSFSTLEIQRTEQGDSAMYLCASSLGDRGPFWPQHFGDGTRLSIL.

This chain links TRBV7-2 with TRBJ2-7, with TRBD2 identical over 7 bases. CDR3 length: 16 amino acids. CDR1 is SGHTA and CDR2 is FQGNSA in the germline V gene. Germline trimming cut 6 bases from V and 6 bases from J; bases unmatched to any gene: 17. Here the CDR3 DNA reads TGTGCCAGCAGGTTCAGACGTGGGGGAGGGCCTGGCGAGCAGTACTTC. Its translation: CASRFRRGGGPGEQYF.

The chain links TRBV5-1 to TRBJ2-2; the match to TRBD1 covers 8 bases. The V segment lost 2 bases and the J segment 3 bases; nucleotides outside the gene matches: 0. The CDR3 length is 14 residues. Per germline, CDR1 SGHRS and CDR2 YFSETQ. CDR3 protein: CASSLQGDTGELFF. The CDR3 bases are TGCGCCAGCAGCTTACAGGGGGACACCGGGGAGCTGTTTTTT.

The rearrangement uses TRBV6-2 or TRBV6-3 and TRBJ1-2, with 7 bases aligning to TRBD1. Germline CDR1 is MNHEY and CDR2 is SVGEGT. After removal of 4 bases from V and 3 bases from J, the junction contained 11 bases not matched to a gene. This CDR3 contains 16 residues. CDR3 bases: TGTGCCAGCAGTTTTCTCCCGACAGGGAGCCACTATGGCTACACCTTC. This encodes CASSFLPTGSHYGYTF.

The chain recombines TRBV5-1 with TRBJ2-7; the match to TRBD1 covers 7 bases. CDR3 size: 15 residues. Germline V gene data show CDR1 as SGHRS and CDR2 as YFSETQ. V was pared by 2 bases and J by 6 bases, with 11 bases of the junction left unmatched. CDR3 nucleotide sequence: TGCGCCAGCAGCTTACGACAGGGAAGCTGGGGCGAGCAGTACTTC. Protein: CASSLRQGSWGEQYF.

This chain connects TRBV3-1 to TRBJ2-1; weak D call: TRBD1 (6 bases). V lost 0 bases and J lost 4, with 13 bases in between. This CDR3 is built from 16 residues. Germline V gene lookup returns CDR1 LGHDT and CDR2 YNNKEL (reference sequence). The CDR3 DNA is TGTGCCAGCAGCCAAGATCAGGGGTTTCTGTACAATGAGCAGTTCTTC. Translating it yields CASSQDQGFLYNEQFF.

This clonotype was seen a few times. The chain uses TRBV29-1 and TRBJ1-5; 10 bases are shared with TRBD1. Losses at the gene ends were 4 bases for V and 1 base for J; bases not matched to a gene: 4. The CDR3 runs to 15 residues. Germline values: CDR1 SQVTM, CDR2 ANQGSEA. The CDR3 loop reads CSVVGDRGSNQPQHF. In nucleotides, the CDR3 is TGCAGCGTTGTGGGGGACAGGGGAAGCAATCAGCCCCAGCATTTT.

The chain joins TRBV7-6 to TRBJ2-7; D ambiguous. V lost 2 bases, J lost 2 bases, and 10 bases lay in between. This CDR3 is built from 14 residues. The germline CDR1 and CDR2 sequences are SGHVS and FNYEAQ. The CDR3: CASSLRQQTYEQYF. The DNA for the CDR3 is TGTGCCAGCAGCTTAAGGCAACAGACCTACGAGCAGTACTTC.

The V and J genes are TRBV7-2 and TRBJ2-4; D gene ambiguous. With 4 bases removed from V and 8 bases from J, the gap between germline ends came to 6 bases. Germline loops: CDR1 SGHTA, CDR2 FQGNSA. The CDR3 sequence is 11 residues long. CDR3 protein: CASSSADIQYF. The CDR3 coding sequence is TGTGCCAGCAGCTCCGCGGACATTCAGTACTTC.

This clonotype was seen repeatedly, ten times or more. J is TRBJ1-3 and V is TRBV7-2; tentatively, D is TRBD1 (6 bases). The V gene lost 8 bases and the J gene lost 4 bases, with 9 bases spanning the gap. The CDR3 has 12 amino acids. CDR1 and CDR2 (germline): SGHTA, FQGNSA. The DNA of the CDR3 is TGTGCCAGCGGGACAACGGGAAACACCATATATTTT. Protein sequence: CASGTTGNTIYF. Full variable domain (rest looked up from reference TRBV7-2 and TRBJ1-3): GAGVSQSPSNKVTEKGKDVELRCDPISGHTALYWYRQSLGQGLEFLIYFQGNSAPDKSGLPSDRFSAERTGGSVSTLTIQRTQQEDSAVYLCASGTTGNTIYFGEGSWLTVV.

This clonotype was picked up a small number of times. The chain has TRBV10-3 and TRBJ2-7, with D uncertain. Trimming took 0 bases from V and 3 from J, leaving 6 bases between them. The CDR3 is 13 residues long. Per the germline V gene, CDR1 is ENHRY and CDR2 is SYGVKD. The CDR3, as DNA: TGTGCCATCAGTGAGTCAGTCAGCTACGAGCAGTACTTC. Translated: CAISESVSYEQYF.

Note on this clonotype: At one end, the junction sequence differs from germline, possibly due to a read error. The CDR3 protein is CASSPQRGTNTEVFF. In nucleotides, the CDR3 is TGTGCCAGCAGCCCCCAACGAGGGACGAACACTGAAGTTTTCTTT. The J gene is TRBJ1-1, the V gene TRBV11-1, with D possibly matching TRBD1 (5 bases). The CDR3 length is 15 residues. Germline lookup yields CDR1 SGHAT and CDR2 FQDESV (reference sequence).

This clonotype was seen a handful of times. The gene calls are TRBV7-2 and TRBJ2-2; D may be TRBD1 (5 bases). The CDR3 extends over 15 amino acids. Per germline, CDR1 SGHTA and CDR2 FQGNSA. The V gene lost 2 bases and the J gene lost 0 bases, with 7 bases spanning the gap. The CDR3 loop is CASSLRQSNTGELFF. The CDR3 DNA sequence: TGTGCCAGCAGCTTAAGACAGTCGAACACCGGGGAGCTGTTTTTT.

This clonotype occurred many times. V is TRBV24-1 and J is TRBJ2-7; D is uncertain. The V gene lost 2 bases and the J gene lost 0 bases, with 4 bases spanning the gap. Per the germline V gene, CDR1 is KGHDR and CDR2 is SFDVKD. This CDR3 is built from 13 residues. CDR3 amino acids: CATSDSVSYEQYF. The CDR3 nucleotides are TGTGCCACCAGTGATTCAGTCTCCTACGAGCAGTACTTC.

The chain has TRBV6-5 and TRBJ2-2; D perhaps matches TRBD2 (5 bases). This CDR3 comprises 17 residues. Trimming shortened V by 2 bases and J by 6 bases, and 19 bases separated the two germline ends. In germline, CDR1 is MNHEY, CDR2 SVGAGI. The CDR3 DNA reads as TGTGCCAGCAGTTACCAGTGGACTCCGTTCGAAGCCGGGGAGCTGTTTTTT. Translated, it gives CASSYQWTPFEAGELFF.

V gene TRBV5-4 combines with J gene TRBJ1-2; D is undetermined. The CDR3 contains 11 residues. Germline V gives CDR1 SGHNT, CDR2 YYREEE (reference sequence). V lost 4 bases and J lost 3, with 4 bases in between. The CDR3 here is CASSLDYGYTF. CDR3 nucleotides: TGTGCCAGCAGCCTAGACTATGGCTACACCTTC. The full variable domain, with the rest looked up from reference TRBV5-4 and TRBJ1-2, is ETGVTQSPTHLIKTRGQQVTLRCSSQSGHNTVSWYQQALGQGPQFIFQYYREEENGRGNFPPRFSGLQFPNYSSELNVNALELDDSALYLCASSLDYGYTFGSGTRLTVV.

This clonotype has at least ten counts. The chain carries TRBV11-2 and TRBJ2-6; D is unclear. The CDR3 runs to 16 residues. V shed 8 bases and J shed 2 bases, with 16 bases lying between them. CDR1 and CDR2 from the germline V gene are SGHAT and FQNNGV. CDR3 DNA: TGTGCCAGCGGTAATGGACCAGTTACTGGGGCCAACGTCCTGACTTTC. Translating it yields CASGNGPVTGANVLTF.

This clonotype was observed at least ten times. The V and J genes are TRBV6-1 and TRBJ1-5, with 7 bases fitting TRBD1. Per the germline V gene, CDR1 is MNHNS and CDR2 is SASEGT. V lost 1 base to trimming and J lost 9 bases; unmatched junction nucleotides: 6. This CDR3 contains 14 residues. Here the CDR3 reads CASSEDRGARPQHF. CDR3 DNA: TGTGCCAGCAGTGAAGACAGGGGCGCCAGGCCCCAGCATTTT.

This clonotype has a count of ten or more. In DNA, the CDR3 is TGTGCCAGCAGTACAGGGAGCTCCTATAATTCACCCCTCCACTTT. This sequence encodes CASSTGSSYNSPLHF. V gene TRBV5-6 combines with J gene TRBJ1-6; possible D gene TRBD1, 6 bases. This CDR3 region has 15 residues. CDR1 and CDR2 (germline): SGHDT, YYEEEE. The ends were cut back, 5 bases at V and 0 bases at J, with 9 bases in the middle.

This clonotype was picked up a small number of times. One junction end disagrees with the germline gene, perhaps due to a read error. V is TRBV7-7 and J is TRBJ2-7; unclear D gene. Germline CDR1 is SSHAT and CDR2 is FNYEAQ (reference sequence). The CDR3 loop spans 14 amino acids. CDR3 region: CASSLPGYKTEQYF. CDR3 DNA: TGTGCTAGCAGCTTACCGGGTTATAAGACCGAGCAGTACTTC.

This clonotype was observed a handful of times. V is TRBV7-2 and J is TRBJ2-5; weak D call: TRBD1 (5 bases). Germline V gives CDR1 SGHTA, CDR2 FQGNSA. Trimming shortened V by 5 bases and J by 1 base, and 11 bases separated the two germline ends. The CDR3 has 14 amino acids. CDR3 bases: TGTGCCAGCAGCCCCAGGGCCGCCCAAGAGACCCAGTACTTC. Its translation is CASSPRAAQETQYF.

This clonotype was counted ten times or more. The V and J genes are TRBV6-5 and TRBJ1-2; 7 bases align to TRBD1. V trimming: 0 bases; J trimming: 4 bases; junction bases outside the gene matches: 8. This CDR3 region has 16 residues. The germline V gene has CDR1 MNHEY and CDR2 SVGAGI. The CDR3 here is CASSYSLSRDSYGYTF. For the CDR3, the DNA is TGTGCCAGCAGTTACTCTTTGTCCCGGGACAGCTATGGCTACACCTTC.

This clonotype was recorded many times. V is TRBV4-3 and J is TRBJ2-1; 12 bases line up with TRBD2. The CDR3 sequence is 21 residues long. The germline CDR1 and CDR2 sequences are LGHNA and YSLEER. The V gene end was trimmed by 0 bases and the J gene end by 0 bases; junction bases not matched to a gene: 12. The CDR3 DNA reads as TGCGCCAGCAGCCAAGAAGCGCATGGGACTAGCGGGCCTTACTCCTACAATGAGCAGTTCTTC. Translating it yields CASSQEAHGTSGPYSYNEQFF.

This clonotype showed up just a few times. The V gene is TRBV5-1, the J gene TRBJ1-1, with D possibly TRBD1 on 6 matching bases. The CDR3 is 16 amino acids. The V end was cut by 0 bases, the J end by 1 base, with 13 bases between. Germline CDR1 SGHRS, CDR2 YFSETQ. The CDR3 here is CASSLGLGASNTEAFF. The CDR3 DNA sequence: TGCGCCAGCAGCTTGGGATTGGGGGCCTCGAACACTGAAGCTTTCTTT.

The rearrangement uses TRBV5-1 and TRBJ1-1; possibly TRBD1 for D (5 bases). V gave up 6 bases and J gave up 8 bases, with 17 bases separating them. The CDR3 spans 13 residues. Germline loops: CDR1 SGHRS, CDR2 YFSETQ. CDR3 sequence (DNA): TGCGCCAGCACGTCTCCACCAGAGGGGGAAGCTTTCTTT. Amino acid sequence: CASTSPPEGEAFF.

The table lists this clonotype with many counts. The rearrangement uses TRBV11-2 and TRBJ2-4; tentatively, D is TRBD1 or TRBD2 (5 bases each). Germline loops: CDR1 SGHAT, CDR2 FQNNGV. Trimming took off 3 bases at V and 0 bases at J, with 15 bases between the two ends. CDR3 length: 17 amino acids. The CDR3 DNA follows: TGTGCCAGCAGCTTGGGGTGGGGGTCCATAGCCAAAAACATTCAGTACTTC. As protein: CASSLGWGSIAKNIQYF. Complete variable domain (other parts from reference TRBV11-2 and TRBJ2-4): EAGVAQSPRYKIIEKRQSVAFWCNPISGHATLYWYQQILGQGPKLLIQFQNNGVVDDSQLPKDRFSAERLKGVDSTLKIQPAKLEDSAVYLCASSLGWGSIAKNIQYFGAGTRLSVL.